Detailed here is one T cell receptor beta chain. The antigen is unknown. Noted time point: before preoperative PTX-NDP chemotherapy. This record belongs to a study of esophageal squamous cell carcinoma under preoperative chemotherapy. Study-level results: Peripheral T cells migrating into the tumor appeared to partly supply post-treatment tumor-infiltrating lymphocytes. Abundant clones tended to shrink rather than expand after paclitaxel-nedaplatin. After chemotherapy, TCR diversity rose significantly in peripheral T cells but not in tumor-infiltrating lymphocytes.

CDR1 and CDR2 from the germline V gene are MNHNS and SASEGT. The CDR3 covers 17 residues. The V gene lost 6 bases and the J gene lost 0 bases, with 20 bases spanning the gap. TCRdb ran MiXCR on the PCR reads and lists one entry per CDR3 protein. The sample comprises over 14,000 distinct CDR3 sequences, roughly 60% of which are singletons, and roughly 50% rests with the top ten. The specimen was obtained from a patient given preoperative chemotherapy. The sequence was collected from a human donor with esophageal squamous cell carcinoma. The donor label of this sample is uncertain. The chain carries TRBV6-1 and TRBJ1-1; D remains ambiguous. CDR3 in amino acids: CASSLEAAVPMNTEAFF. CDR3 coding DNA: TGTGCCAGCAGCCTAGAAGCAGCAGTCCCCATGAACACTGAAGCTTTCTTT.